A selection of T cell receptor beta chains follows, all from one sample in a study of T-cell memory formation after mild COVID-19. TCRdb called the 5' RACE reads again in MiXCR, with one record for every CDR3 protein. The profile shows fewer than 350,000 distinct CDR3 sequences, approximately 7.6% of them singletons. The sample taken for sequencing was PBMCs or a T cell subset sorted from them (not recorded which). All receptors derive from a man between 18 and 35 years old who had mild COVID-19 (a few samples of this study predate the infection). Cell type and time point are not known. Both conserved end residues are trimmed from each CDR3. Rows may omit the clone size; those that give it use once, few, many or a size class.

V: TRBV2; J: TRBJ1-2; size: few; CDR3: ASSEVVTGYT
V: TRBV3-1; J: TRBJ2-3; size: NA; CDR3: ASSQGRLGGADTQY
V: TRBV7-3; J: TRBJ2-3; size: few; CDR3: ASSSALGADTQY
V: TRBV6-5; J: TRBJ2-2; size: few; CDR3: ASSAIISTGELF
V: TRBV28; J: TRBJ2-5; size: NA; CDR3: ASTVTSGGETQY
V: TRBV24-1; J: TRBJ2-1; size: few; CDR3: ATSDFGHDGNEQF
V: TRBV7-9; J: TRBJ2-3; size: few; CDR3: ASSLDSVVPTDTQY
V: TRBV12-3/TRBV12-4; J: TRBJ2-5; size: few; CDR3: ASRKAGTGGETQY
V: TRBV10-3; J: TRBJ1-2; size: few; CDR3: ATHRGAGSGYT
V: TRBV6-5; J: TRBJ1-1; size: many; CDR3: ASSSNTEAF
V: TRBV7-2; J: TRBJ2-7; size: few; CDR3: ASSLGTGGSYEQY
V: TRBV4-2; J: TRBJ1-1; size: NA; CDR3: ASSQDRGYTEAF
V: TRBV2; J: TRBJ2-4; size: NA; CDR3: ASSAPGKTIQY
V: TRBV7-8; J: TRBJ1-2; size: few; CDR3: ASSPAMAGRGYT
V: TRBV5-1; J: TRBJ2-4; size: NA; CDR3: ASSLDGGLNIQY
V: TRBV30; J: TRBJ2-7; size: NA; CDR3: AWSIGVHPYEQY
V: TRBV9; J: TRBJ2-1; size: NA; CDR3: ASSLTGGTLNEQF
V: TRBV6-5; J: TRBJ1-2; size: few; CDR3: ASSYEDRRTYDGYT
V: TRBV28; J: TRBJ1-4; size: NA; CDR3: ASSLSGVATNEKLF
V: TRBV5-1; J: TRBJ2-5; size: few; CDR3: ASSMDSARGETQY
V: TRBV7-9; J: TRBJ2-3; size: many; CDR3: ASSAGPDTQY
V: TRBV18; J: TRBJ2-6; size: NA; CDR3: ASSPPGTGANVLT
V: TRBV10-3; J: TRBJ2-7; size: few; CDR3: AISAFGTGIGEQY
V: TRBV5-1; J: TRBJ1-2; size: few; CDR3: ASSSLTDSYGYT
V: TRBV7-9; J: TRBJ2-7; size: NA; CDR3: ASSFWVYEQY
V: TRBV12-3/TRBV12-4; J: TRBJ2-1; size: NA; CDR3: ASSLPTEGNEQF
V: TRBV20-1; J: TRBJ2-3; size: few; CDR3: SARSLPGQGSDTQY
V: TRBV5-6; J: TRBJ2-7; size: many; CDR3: ASSFWGPEQY
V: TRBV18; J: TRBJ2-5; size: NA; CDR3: ASSPERETQY
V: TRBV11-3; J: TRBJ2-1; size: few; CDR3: ASSLDPTGGSEQF
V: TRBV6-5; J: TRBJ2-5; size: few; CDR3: ASSSWTGAQETQY
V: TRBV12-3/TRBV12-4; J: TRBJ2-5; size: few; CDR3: ASSPRLAGRETQY
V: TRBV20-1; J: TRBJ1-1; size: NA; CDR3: SARGLRGDTEAF
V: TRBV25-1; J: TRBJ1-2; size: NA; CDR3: ASSDQQVYGYT
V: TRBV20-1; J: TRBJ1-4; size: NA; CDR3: SARDNRGGEKLF
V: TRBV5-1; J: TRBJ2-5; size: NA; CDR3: ASSLDFAQETQY
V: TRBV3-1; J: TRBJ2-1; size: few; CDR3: ASSQDTVDNEQF
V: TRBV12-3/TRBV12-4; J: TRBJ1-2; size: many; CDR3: ASSPGQGYGYT
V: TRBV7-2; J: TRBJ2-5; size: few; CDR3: ASSSGDSGKETQY
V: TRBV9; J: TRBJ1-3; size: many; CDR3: ASSFRTAGNTIY
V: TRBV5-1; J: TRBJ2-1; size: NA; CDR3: ASSLGAGNEQF
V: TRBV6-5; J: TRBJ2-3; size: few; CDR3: ASSLFRSSTDTQY
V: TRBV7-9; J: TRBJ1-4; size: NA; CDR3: ASSPKQGATNEKLF
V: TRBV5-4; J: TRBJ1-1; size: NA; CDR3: ASSPGGTLNTEAF
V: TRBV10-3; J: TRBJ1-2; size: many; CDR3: AINPDGSNYGYT
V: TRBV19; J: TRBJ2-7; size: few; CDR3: ASSTSKYEQY
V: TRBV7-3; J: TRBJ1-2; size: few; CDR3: ASSPRDKSGYT
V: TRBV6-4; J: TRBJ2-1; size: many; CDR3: ASSDPRQGNEQF